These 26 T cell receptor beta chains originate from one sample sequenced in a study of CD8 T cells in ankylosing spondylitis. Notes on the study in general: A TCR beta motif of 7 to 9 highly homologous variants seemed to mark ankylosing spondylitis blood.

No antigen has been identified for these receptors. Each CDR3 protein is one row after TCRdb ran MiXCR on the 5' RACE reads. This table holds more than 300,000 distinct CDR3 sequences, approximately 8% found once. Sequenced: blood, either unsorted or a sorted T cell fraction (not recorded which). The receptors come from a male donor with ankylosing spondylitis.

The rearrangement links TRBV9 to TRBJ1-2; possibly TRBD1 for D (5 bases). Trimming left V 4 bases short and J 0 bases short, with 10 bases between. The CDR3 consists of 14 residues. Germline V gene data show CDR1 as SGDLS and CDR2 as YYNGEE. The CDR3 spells CASSTGTSNYGYTF. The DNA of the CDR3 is TGTGCCAGCAGCACTGGGACGTCTAACTATGGCTACACCTTC.

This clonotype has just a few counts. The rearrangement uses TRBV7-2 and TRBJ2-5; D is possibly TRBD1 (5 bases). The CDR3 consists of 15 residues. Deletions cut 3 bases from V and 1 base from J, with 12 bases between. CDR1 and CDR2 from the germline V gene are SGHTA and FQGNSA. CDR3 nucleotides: TGTGCCAGCAGCTTTAATAGGGGTTCCCAAGAGACCCAGTACTTC. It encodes CASSFNRGSQETQYF.

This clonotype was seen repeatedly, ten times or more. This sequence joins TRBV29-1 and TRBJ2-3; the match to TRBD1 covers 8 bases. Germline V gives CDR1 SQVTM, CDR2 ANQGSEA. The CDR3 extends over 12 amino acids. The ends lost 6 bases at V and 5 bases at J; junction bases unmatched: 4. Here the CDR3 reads CSVGQGKDTQYF. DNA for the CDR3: TGCAGCGTCGGACAGGGTAAAGATACGCAGTATTTT.

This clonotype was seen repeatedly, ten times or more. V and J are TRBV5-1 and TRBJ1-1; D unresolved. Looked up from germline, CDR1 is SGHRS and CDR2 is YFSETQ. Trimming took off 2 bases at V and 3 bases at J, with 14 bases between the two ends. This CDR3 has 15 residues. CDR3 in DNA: TGCGCCAGCAGCTTTGAATTGGGAGGTTACACTGAAGCTTTCTTT. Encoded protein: CASSFELGGYTEAFF.

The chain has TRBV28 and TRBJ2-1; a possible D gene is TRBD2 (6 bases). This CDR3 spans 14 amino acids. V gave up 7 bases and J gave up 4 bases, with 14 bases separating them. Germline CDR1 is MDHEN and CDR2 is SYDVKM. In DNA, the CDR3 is TGTGCCAGCATTTCCCTAGCGATTTACAATGAGCAGTTCTTC. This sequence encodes CASISLAIYNEQFF.

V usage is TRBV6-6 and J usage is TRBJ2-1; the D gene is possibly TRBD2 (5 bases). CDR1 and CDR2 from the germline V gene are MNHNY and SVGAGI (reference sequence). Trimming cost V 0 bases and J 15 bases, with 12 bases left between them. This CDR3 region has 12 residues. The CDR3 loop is CASSYSAVVVFF. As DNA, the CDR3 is TGTGCCAGCAGTTACTCAGCGGTTGTGGTGTTCTTC.

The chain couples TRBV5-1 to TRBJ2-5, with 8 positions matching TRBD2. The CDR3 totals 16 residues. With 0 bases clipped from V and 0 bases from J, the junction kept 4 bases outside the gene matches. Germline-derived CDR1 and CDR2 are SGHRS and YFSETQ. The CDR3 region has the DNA TGCGCCAGCAGCTTGGTAGCGGGAATTTACCAAGAGACCCAGTACTTC. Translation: CASSLVAGIYQETQYF.

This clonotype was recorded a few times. This chain's CDR3 is CASSQDGSGGSLGEQYF. The CDR3 nucleotides are TGCGCCAGCAGCCAAGACGGGTCGGGCGGGAGTTTAGGCGAGCAGTACTTC. The rearrangement uses TRBV4-1 and TRBJ2-7, with TRBD2 identical over 7 bases. The J segment lost 6 bases and the V segment lost 0 bases, leaving 14 bases of the junction unmatched. Per germline, CDR1 MGHRA and CDR2 YSYEKL. This CDR3 has 17 residues.

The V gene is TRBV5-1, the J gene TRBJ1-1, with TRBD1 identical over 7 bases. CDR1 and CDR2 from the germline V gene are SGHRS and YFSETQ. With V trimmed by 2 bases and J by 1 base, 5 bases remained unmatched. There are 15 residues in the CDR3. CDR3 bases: TGCGCCAGCAGCTTAACCAGGGGGGAGAACACTGAAGCTTTCTTT. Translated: CASSLTRGENTEAFF.

CDR3: CSARVAGENTDTQYF. The CDR3 nucleotides read TGCAGTGCTAGAGTGGCGGGAGAAAACACAGATACGCAGTATTTT. The chain carries TRBV20-1 and TRBJ2-3; 7 bases line up with TRBD2. The V segment lost 1 base and the J segment 2 bases; nucleotides outside the gene matches: 6. Germline-derived CDR1 and CDR2 are DFQATT and SNEGSKA (reference sequence). CDR3 length equals 15 residues.

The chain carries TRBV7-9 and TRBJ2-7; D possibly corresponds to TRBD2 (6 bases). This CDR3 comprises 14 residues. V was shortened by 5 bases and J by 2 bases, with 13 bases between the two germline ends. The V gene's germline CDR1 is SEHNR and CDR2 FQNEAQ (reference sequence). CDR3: CASSPGGAAYEQYF. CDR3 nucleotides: TGTGCCAGCAGCCCCGGGGGTGCAGCCTACGAGCAGTACTTC.

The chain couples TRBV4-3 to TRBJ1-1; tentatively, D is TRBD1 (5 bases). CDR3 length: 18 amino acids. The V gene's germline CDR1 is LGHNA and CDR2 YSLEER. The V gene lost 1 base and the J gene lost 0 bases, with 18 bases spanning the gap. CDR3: CASSQGPGGLRMNTEAFF. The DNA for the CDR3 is TGCGCCAGCAGCCAAGGACCTGGGGGTCTCCGGATGAACACTGAAGCTTTCTTT.

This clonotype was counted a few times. In DNA, the CDR3 is TGTGCCAGCAGTGAAGCCAGGCCCTCTGGAAACACCATATATTTT. Its protein is CASSEARPSGNTIYF. The chain carries TRBV25-1 and TRBJ1-3; D not certain. Trimming pared 2 bases from V and 0 bases from J, leaving 8 bases between. This CDR3 spans 15 amino acids. Germline V gives CDR1 MGHDK, CDR2 SYGVNS.

The CDR3 loop reads CASRVTGREAFF. The DNA of the CDR3 is TGTGCCAGCAGAGTCACAGGCCGAGAAGCTTTCTTT. V gene TRBV6-6 combines with J gene TRBJ1-1, with D perhaps matching TRBD1 (5 bases). CDR3 length: 12 amino acids. Germline lookup yields CDR1 MNHNY and CDR2 SVGAGI (reference sequence). The ends were cut back, 6 bases at V and 8 bases at J, with 13 bases in the middle.

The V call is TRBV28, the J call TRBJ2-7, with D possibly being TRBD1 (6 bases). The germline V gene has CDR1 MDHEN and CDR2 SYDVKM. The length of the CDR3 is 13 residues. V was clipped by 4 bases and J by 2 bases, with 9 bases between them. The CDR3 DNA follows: TGTGCCAGCAGTTCGGACAGAGCCTACGAGCAGTACTTC. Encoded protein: CASSSDRAYEQYF.

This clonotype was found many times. The CDR3 region is CASRNSGSYNEQFF. The CDR3 DNA reads TGTGCCAGCAGGAACAGCGGCTCCTACAATGAGCAGTTCTTC. The chain employs TRBV27 and TRBJ2-1; perhaps TRBD2 as D (5 bases). Germline CDR1 and CDR2: MNHEY and SMNVEV (reference sequence). The CDR3 loop spans 14 amino acids. Trimming left V 6 bases short and J 0 bases short, with 9 bases between.

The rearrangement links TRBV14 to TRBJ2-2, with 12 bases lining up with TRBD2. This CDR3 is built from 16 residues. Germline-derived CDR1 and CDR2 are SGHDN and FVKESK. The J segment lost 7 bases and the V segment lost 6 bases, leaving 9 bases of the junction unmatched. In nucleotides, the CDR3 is TGTGCCAGCAGTGTTGGACTAGCGGGACTGGTCGGGGAGCTGTTTTTT. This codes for CASSVGLAGLVGELFF.

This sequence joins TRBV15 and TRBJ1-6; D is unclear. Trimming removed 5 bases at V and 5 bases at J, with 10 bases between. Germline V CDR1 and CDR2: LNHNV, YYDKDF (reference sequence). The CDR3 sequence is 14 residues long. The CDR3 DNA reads TGTGCCACCAGCGGTCCATGGGATAATTCACCCCTCCACTTT. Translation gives CATSGPWDNSPLHF.

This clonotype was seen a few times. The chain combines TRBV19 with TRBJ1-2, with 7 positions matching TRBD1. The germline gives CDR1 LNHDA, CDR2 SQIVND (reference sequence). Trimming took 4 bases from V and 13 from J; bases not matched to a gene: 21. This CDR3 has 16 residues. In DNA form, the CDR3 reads TGTGCCAGTAGTAACCCCGGGGGACAGCTTTTCGCGCCACGCACCTTC. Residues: CASSNPGGQLFAPRTF.

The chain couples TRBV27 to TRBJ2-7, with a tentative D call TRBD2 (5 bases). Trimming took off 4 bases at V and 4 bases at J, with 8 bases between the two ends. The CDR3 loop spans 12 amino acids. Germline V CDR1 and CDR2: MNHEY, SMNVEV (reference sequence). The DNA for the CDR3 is TGTGCCAGCAGTTCGGGAATGTACGAGCAGTACTTC. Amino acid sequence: CASSSGMYEQYF.

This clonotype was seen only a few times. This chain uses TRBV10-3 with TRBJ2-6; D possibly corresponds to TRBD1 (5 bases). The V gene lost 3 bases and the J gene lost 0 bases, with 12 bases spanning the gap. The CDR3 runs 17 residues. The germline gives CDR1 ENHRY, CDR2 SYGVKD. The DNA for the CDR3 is TGTGCCATCAGTGAAAGAGGCCAGGGCTCTGGGGCCAACGTCCTGACTTTC. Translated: CAISERGQGSGANVLTF.

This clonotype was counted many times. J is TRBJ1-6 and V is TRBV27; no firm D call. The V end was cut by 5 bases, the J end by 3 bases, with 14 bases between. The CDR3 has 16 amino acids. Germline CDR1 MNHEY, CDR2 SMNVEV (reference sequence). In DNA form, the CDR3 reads TGTGCCAGCAGTCCCTCTTCGTACGGCTATAATTCACCCCTCCACTTT. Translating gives CASSPSSYGYNSPLHF.

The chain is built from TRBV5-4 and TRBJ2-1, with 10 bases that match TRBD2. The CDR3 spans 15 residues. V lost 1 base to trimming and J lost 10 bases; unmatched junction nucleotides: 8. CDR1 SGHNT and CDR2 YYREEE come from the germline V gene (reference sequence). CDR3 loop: CASSLILAGVEEQFF. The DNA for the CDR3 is TGTGCCAGCAGCTTGATCCTAGCGGGAGTGGAAGAGCAGTTCTTC.

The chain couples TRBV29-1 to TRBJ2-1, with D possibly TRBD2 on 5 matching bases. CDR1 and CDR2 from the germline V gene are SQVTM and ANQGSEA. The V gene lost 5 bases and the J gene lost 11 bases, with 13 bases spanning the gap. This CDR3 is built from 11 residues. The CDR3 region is CSVRPQRKQFF. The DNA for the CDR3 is TGCAGCGTTAGACCCCAGCGGAAGCAGTTCTTC.

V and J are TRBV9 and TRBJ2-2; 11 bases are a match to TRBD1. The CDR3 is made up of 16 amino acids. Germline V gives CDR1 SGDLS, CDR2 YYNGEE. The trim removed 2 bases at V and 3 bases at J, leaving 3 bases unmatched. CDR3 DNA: TGTGCCAGCAGCGTTGGGACAGGGGGGTACACCGGGGAGCTGTTTTTT. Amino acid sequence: CASSVGTGGYTGELFF.

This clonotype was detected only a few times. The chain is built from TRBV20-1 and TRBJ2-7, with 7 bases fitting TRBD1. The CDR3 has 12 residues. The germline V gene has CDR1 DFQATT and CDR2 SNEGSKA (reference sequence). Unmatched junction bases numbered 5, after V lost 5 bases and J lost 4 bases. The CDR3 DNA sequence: TGCAGTGCTCGGGACAGCCTATACGAGCAGTACTTC. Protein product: CSARDSLYEQYF.